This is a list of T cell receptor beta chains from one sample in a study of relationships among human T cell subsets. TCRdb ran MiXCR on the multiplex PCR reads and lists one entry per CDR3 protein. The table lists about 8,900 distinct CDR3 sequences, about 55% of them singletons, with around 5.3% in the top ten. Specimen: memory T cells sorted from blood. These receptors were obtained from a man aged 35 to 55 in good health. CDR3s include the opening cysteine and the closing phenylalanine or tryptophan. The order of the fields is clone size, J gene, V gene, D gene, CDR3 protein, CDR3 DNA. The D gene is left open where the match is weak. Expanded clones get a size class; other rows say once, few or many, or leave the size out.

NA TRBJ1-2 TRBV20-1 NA CSARGTSDGYTF TGCAGTGCTAGAGGTACGAGCGATGGCTACACCTTC
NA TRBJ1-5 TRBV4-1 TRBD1 CASSQQQGAGNQPQHF TGCGCCAGCAGCCAACAACAGGGGGCCGGCAATCAGCCCCAGCATTTT
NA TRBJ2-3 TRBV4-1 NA CASSQYFGGLPRTDTQYF TGCGCCAGCAGCCAATACTTCGGAGGACTACCACGCACAGATACGCAGTATTTT
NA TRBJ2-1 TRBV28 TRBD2 CASSPTSGGRYNEQFF TGTGCCAGCAGTCCTACTAGCGGGGGACGTTACAATGAGCAGTTCTTC
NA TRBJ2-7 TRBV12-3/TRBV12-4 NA CASSQGLEGSEQYF TGTGCCAGCAGTCAAGGCCTCGAAGGGTCCGAGCAGTACTTC
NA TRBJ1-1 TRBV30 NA CAWTGMNTEAFF TGTGCCTGGACAGGGATGAACACTGAAGCTTTCTTT
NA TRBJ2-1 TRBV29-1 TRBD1 CSVRGYNDQFF TGCAGCGTCAGGGGGTACAATGATCAGTTCTTC
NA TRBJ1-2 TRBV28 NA CASARDSNYGYTF TGTGCCAGCGCCAGGGATTCTAACTATGGCTACACCTTC
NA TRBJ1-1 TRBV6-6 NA CASRETPNTEAFF TGTGCCAGCAGAGAAACTCCGAACACTGAAGCTTTCTTT
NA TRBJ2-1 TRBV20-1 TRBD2 CSAREGGVSYNEQFF TGCAGTGCTAGAGAGGGAGGGGTGTCCTACAATGAGCAGTTCTTC
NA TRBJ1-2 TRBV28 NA CASSFRGKYYGYTF TGTGCCAGCAGTTTCAGGGGCAAGTACTATGGCTACACCTTC
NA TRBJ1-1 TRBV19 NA CASRKDPQGTEAFF TGTGCCAGTAGGAAAGACCCGCAGGGAACTGAAGCTTTCTTT
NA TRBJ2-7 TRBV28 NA CASSLSPGPEQYF TGTGCCAGCAGTTTATCTCCCGGCCCCGAGCAGTACTTC
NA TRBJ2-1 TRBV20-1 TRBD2 CSAPNRLAGGYEQFF TGCAGTGCGCCAAACCGACTAGCGGGAGGGTATGAGCAGTTCTTC
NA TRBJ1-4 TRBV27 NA CASSDGQNLNEKLFF TGTGCCAGCAGCGATGGACAGAACTTAAATGAAAAACTGTTTTTT
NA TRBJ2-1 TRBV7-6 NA CASSLLNNEQFF TGTGCCAGCAGCTTACTAAACAATGAGCAGTTCTTC
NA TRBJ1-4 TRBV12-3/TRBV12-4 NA CASRPHATNEKLFF TGTGCCAGCAGACCACACGCAACTAATGAAAAACTGTTTTTT
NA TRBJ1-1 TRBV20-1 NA CSAYVNPEAFF TGCAGTGCTTATGTAAACCCTGAAGCTTTCTTT
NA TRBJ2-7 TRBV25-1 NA CASSFRDGQNPYEQYF TGTGCCAGCAGTTTTAGGGATGGACAGAACCCCTACGAGCAGTACTTC
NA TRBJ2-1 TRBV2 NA CASSPTLGEQSF TGTGCCAGCAGCCCAACCCTGGGTGAGCAGTCCTTC
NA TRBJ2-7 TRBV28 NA CASSSAIYEQYF TGTGCCAGCAGCTCTGCCATCTACGAGCAGTACTTC
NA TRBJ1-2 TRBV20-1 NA CSASIREYGYTF TGCAGTGCTAGTATCAGGGAGTATGGCTACACCTTC
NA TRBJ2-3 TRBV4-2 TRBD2 CASSQELAGDTQYF TGTGCCAGCAGCCAAGAACTAGCGGGCGATACGCAGTATTTT
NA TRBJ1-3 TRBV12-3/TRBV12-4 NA CASSLIPPGNTIYF TGTGCCAGCAGTTTAATCCCCCCTGGAAACACCATATATTTT
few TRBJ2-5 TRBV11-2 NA CASSLDLSVRKETQYF TGTGCCAGCAGCTTAGATCTAAGCGTGAGGAAAGAGACCCAGTACTTC
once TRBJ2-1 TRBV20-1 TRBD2 CSAGVGGLDYNEQFF TGCAGTGCTGGAGTAGGGGGACTAGATTACAATGAGCAGTTCTTC
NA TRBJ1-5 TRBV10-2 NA CASSVQARNQPQHF TGCGCCAGCAGTGTCCAGGCAAGGAATCAGCCCCAGCATTTT
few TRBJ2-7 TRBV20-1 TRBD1 CSARDLDRATYEQYF TGCAGTGCTAGAGACCTGGACAGGGCGACCTACGAGCAGTACTTC
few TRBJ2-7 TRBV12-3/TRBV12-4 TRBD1 CASSLVQGARNEQYF TGTGCCAGCAGTTTAGTCCAGGGGGCGAGGAACGAGCAGTACTTC
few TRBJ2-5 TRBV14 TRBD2 CASSPQRTRRETQYF TGTGCCAGCAGCCCTCAAAGGACTAGAAGAGAGACCCAGTACTTC
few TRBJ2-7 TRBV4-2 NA CASSQAGAAYEQYF TGTGCCAGCAGCCAAGCCGGGGCAGCCTACGAGCAGTACTTC
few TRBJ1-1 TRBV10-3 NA CAISENEAEAFF TGTGCCATCAGTGAGAACGAGGCTGAAGCTTTCTTT
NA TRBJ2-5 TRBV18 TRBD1 CASSPSRGQGSSRETQYF TGTGCCAGCTCACCATCGAGGGGACAGGGGTCGTCCCGGGAGACCCAGTACTTC
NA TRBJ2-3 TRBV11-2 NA CASSKISGTDTQYF TGTGCCAGCAGCAAGATTAGCGGCACAGATACGCAGTATTTT
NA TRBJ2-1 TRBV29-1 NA CSVDRGHNEQFF TGCAGCGTTGACAGGGGACACAATGAGCAGTTCTTC
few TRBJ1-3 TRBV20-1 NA CSASSEDSGNTIYF TGCAGTGCTAGTTCCGAAGACTCTGGAAACACCATATATTTT
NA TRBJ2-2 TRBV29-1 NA CSVEGPSNTGELFF TGCAGCGTTGAAGGGCCTTCGAACACCGGGGAGCTGTTTTTT
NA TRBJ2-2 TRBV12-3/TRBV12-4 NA CASSDSAGELFF TGTGCCAGCAGTGACAGCGCCGGGGAGCTGTTTTTT
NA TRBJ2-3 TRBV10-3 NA CAISESWGPKDTQYF TGTGCCATCAGTGAGTCGTGGGGGCCAAAAGATACGCAGTACTTT
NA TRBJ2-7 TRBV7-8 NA CASSLRYEQYF TGTGCCAGCAGCTTAAGATACGAGCAGTACTTC
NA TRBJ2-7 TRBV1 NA CTSSHLGLLYEQYF TGCACCAGCAGCCACCTTGGACTTCTCTACGAGCAGTACTTC
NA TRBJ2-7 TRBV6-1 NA CASSFSRAGSEQYF TGTGCCAGCAGTTTCTCCCGGGCGGGGAGCGAGCAGTACTTC
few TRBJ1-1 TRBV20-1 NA CSAPRQGTEAFF TGCAGTGCACCACGGCAGGGTACTGAAGCTTTCTTT
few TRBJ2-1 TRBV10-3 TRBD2 CAISSAGGVNEQFF TGTGCCATCTCTTCCGCGGGAGGTGTTAATGAGCAGTTCTTC
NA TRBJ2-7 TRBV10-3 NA CATAGDRGSYEQYF TGTGCCACCGCCGGCGACCGCGGCTCCTACGAGCAGTACTTC
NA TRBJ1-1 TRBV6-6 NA CASSYGMNTEAFF TGTGCCAGCAGTTACGGTATGAACACTGAAGCTTTCTTT
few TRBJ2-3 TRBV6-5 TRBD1 CASRSTGTGLTDTQYF TGTGCCAGCAGATCCACCGGGACAGGGCTCACAGATACGCAGTATTTT
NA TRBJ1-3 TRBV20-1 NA CSALDSSSGNTIYF TGCAGTGCCCTCGACAGTTCCTCTGGAAACACCATATATTTT
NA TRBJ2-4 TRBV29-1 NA CSVAETLKNIQYF TGCAGCGTGGCGGAGACACTGAAAAACATTCAGTACTTC
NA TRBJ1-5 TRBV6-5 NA CASSYTGGNQPQHF TGTGCCAGCAGTTATACGGGAGGGAATCAGCCCCAGCATTTT
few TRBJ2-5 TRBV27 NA CASSFKETQYF TGTGCCAGCAGTTTTAAAGAGACCCAGTACTTC
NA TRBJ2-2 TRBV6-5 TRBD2 CASSNSGAHTGELFF TGTGCCAGCAGTAACAGCGGGGCTCACACCGGGGAGCTGTTTTTT
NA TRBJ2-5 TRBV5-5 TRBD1 CASSYTGGRETQYF TGTGCCAGCAGCTATACAGGGGGGAGAGAGACCCAGTACTTC
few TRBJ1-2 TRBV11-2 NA CASSRDRNYGYTF TGTGCCAGCAGCCGTGACAGAAACTATGGCTACACCTTC
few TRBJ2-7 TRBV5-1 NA CASSPQGSYEQYF TGCGCCAGCAGCCCCCAGGGGTCCTACGAGCAGTACTTC
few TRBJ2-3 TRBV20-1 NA CSARGRGGTDTQYF TGCAGTGCTAGAGGGCGCGGGGGCACAGATACGCAGTATTTT
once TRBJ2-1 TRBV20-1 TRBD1 CVGQGSYNEQFF TGCGTGGGACAGGGTTCCTACAATGAGCAGTTCTTC
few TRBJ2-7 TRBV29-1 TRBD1 CSVGGWPGQGLYEQYF TGCAGCGTCGGTGGCTGGCCGGGACAGGGACTTTACGAGCAGTACTTC
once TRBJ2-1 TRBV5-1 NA CASSFRGRSSYNEQFF TGCGCCAGCAGCTTCAGGGGACGGAGCTCCTACAATGAGCAGTTCTTC